The next 8 T cell receptor beta chains were all read from a single sample in a study of OX40 agonist ivuxolimab in advanced cancers. Assay used: immunoSEQ multiplex PCR; TCRdb lists only in-frame clones, some missing. The sample lists 30,000 to 35,000 clones; roughly 89% were seen once. Here the sequenced sample was CD4+ or CD8+ T cells sorted from blood, taken in a trial of the OX40 agonist ivuxolimab. All receptors come from an adult with an advanced solid tumor such as melanoma, head and neck, liver or kidney cancer.

The rearrangement joins TRBV9 to TRBJ1-3; 10 bases align to TRBD1. Germline CDR1 reads SGDLS; CDR2 reads YYNGEE. The ends lost 3 bases at V and 10 bases at J; junction bases unmatched: 4. This CDR3 has 13 amino acids. The CDR3 spells CASSADRGATIYF. CDR3 sequence (DNA): TGTGCCAGCAGCGCGGACAGGGGGGCGACCATATATTTT.

This chain uses TRBV19 with TRBJ2-7; possibly TRBD2 for D (6 bases). CDR1 is LNHDA and CDR2 is SQIVND in the germline V gene (reference sequence). Trimming pared 5 bases from V and 6 bases from J, leaving 20 bases between. The CDR3 spans 15 residues. CDR3 coding DNA: TGTGCCAGTAGTCCCATGGAAGGAGGAGGGCTCGAGCAGTACTTC. Its translation is CASSPMEGGGLEQYF. Drawing the rest from reference TRBV19 and TRBJ2-7, the complete variable domain is DGGITQSPKYLFRKEGQNVTLSCEQNLNHDAMYWYRQDPGQGLRLIYYSQIVNDFQKGDIAEGYSVSREKKESFPLTVTSAQKNPTAFYLCASSPMEGGGLEQYFGPGTRLTVT.

The CDR3 nucleotides are TGTGCCTGCCGGGACGGACCCTACAATGAGCAGTTCTTC. Encoded protein: CACRDGPYNEQFF. The genes are TRBV19 and TRBJ2-1, with D perhaps given as TRBD1 or TRBD2 (5 bases each). Deletions cut 11 bases from V and 2 bases from J, with 13 bases between. CDR3 length: 13 amino acids. Germline loops: CDR1 LNHDA, CDR2 SQIVND (reference sequence). The variable domain in full, completed from reference TRBV19 and TRBJ2-1, reads DGGITQSPKYLFRKEGQNVTLSCEQNLNHDAMYWYRQDPGQGLRLIYYSQIVNDFQKGDIAEGYSVSREKKESFPLTVTSAQKNPTAFYLCACRDGPYNEQFFGPGTRLTVL.

This clone has a single count. The chain joins TRBV6-6 to TRBJ1-1, with a tentative D call TRBD1 (5 bases). From germline, CDR1 is MNHNY and CDR2 SVGAGI (reference sequence). Deletions cut 5 bases from V and 8 bases from J, with 15 bases between. This CDR3 is 13 amino acids long. CDR3 in amino acids: CASSQGTMGEAFF. The CDR3, as DNA: TGTGCCAGCAGTCAAGGGACGATGGGGGAAGCTTTCTTT.

With respect to this clone: Sequence at one end of the junction differs from germline and may be a read error. This chain connects TRBV7-7 to TRBJ2-5; TRBD2 might be the D (5 bases). The DNA end lines up better with TRBJ2-7; the J call may be wrong. The CDR3 runs 13 residues. Germline-derived CDR1 and CDR2 are SSHAT and FNYEAQ (reference sequence). The CDR3 bases are TGTGCTAGCAGCCTCGCGAGGGATTACGAGCAGTACTTC. Its translation: CASSLARDYEQYF.

As for this clone: Other DNA sequences from this sample encode an identical CDR3 as well. V usage is TRBV2 and J usage is TRBJ1-5, with a possible D match to TRBD1 (6 bases). CDR1 is SNHLY and CDR2 is FYNNEI in the germline V gene. The V end lost 6 bases, the J end lost 0 bases, and 9 bases lay between the germline ends. This CDR3 contains 14 residues. The CDR3 reads CASRTGYSNQPQHF. The CDR3 DNA follows: TGTGCCAGCAGAACAGGGTATAGCAATCAGCCCCAGCATTTT.

This sequence joins TRBV7-3 and TRBJ2-2; TRBD1 matches at 8 bases. Germline V CDR1 and CDR2: SGHTA, FQGTGA. The CDR3 has 14 amino acids. J lost 5 bases, V lost 2 bases, and 1 base had no gene match. The CDR3 region is CASSLQGATGELFF. Here the CDR3 DNA reads TGTGCCAGCAGCTTACAGGGGGCGACCGGGGAGCTGTTTTTT.

In nucleotides, the CDR3 is TGTGCCAGCAGTTGGTCAGAGGACTATGGCTACACCTTC. Translation: CASSWSEDYGYTF. The genes are TRBV6-5 and TRBJ1-2; D is unclear. V was pared by 4 bases and J by 3 bases, with 9 bases between. The CDR3 spans 13 residues. The germline CDR1 and CDR2 sequences are MNHEY and SVGAGI.